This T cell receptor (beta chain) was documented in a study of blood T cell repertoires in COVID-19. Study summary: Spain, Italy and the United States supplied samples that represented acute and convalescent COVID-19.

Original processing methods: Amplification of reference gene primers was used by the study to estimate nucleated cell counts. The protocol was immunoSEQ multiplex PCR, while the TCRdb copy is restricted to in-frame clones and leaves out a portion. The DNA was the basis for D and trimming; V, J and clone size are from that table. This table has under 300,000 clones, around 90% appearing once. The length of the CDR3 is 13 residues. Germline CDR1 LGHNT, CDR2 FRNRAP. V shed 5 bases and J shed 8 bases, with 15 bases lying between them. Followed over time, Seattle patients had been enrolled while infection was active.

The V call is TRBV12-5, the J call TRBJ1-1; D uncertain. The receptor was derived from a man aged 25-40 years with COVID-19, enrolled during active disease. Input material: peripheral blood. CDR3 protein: CASGPRRDPEAFF. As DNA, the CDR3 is TGTGCTAGTGGTCCCCGGAGGGATCCCGAAGCTTTCTTT. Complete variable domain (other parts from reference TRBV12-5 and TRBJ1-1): DARVTQTPRHKVTEMGQEVTMRCQPILGHNTVFWYRQTMMQGLELLAYFRNRAPLDDSGMPKDRFSAEMPDATLATLKIQPSEPRDSAVYFCASGPRRDPEAFFGQGTRLTVV.